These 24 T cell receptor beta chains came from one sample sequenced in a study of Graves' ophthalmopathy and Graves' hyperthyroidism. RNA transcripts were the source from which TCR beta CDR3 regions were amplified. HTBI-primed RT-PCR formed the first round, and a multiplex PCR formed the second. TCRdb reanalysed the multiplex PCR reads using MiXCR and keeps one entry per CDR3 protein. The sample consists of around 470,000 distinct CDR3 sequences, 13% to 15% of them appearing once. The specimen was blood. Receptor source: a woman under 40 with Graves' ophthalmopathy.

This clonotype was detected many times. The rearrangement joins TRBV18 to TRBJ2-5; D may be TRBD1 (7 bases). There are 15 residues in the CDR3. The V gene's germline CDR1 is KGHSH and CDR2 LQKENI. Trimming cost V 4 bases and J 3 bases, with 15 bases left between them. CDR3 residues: CASSRNQGGEETQYF. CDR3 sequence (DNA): TGTGCCAGCTCACGAAACCAGGGGGGCGAAGAGACCCAGTACTTC.

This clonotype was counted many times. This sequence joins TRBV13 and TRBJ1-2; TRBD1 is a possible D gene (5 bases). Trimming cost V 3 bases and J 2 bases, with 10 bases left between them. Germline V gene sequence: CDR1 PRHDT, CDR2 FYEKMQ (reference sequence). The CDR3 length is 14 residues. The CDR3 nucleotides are TGTGCCAGCAGCTTTTCGGGGGGGAACTATGGCTACACCTTC. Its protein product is CASSFSGGNYGYTF.

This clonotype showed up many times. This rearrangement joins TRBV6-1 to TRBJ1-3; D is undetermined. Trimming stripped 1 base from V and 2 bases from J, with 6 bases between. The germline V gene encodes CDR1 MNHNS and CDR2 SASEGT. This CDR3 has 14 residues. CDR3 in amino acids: CASSEGPAGNTIYF. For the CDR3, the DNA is TGTGCCAGCAGTGAAGGGCCAGCTGGAAACACCATATATTTT.

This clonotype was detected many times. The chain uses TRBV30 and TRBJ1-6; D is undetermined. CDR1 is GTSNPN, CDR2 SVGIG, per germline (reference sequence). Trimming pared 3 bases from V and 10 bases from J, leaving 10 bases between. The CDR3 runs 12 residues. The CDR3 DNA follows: TGTGCCTGGAGCCCCCCGGGATCACCCCTCCACTTT. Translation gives CAWSPPGSPLHF.

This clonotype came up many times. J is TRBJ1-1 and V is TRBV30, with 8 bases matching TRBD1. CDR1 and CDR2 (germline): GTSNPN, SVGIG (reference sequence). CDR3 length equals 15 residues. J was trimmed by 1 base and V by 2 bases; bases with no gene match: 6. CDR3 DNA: TGTGCCTGGAGTCTGGGGACAGGTTCGAACACTGAAGCTTTCTTT. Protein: CAWSLGTGSNTEAFF.

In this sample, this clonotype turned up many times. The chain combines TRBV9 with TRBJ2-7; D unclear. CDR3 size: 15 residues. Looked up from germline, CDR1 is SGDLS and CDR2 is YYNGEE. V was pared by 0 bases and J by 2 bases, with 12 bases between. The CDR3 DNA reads TGTGCCAGCAGCGTAGGTCCAGCAGACACCTACGAGCAGTACTTC. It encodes CASSVGPADTYEQYF.

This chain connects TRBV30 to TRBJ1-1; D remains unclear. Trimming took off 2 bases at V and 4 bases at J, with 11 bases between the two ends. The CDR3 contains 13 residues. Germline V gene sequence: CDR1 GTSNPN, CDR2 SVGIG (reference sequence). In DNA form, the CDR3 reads TGTGCCTGGAGTAGGGATAAGCTCACTGAAGCTTTCTTT. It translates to CAWSRDKLTEAFF.

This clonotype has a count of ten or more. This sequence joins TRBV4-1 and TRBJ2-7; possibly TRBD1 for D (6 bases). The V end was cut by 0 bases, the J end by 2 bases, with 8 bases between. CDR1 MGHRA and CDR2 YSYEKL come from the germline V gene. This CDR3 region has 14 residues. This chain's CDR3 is CASSQEDRTYEQYF. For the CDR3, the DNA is TGCGCCAGCAGCCAAGAAGACAGGACCTACGAGCAGTACTTC.

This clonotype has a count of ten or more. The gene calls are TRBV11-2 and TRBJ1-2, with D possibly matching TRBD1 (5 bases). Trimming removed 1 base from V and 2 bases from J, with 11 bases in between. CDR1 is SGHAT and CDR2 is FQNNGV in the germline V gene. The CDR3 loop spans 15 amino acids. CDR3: CASSLGQGVNYGYTF. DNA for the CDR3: TGTGCCAGCAGCTTAGGGCAGGGAGTGAACTATGGCTACACCTTC.

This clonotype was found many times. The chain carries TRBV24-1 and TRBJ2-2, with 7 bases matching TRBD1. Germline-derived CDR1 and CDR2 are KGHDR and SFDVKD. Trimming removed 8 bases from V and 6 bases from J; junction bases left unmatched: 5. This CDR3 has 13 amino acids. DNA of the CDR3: TGTGCCACCAAGAAAGGGGGCTCCGGGGAGCTGTTTTTT. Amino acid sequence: CATKKGGSGELFF.

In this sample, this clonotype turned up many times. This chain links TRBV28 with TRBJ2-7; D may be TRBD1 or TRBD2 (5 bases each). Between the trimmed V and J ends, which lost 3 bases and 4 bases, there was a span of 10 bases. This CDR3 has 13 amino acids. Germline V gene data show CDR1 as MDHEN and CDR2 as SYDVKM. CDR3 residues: CASSLGERYEQYF. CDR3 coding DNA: TGTGCCAGCAGTTTGGGGGAGAGGTACGAGCAGTACTTC.

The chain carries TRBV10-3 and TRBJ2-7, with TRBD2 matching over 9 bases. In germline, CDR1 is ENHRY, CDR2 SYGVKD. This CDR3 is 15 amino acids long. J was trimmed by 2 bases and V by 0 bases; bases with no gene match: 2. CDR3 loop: CAISESTSGPYEQYF. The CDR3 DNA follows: TGTGCCATCAGTGAGTCGACTAGCGGACCCTACGAGCAGTACTTC.

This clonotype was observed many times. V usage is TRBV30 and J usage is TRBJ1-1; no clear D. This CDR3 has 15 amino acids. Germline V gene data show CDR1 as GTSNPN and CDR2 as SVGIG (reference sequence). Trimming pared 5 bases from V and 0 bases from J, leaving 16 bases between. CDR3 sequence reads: CAWAPEAGMNTEAFF. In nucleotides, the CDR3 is TGTGCCTGGGCCCCGGAGGCAGGAATGAACACTGAAGCTTTCTTT.

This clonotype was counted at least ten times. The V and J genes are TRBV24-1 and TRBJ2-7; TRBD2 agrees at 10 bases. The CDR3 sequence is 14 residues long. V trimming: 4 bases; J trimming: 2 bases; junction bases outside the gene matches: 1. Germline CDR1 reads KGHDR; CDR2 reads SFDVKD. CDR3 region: CATSDSGRAYEQYF. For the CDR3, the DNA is TGTGCCACCAGTGACAGCGGGAGGGCCTACGAGCAGTACTTC.

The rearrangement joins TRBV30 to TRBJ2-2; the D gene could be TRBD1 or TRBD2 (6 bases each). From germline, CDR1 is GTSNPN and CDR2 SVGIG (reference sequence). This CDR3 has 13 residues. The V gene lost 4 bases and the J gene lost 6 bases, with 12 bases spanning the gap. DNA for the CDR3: TGTGCCTGGACCGGGGGCGCTTCCGGGGAGCTGTTTTTT. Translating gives CAWTGGASGELFF.

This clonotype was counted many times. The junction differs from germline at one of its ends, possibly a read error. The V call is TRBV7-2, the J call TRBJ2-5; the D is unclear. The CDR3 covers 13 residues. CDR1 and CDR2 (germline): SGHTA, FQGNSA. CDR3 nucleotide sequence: TGTGCCAGCAACTTAAAGCCCGAAGAGACCCAGTACTTC. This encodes CASNLKPEETQYF.

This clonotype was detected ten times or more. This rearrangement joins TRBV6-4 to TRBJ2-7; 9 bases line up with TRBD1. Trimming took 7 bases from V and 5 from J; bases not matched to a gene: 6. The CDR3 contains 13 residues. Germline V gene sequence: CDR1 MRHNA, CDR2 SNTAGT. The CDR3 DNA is TGTGCCAGCACTCAGACAGGGGGAAACGAGCAGTACTTC. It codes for CASTQTGGNEQYF.

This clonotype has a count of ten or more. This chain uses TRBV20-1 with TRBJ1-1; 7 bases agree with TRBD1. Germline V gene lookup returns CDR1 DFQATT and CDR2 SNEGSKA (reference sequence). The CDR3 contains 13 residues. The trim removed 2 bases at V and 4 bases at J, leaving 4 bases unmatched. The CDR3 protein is CSARRDSSTEAFF. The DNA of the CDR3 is TGCAGTGCTAGACGGGACAGCTCCACTGAAGCTTTCTTT.

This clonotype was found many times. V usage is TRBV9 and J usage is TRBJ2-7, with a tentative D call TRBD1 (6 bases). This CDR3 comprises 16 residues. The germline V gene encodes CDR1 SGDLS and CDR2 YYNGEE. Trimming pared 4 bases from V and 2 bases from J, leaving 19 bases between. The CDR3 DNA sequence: TGTGCCAGCAGCTTAGAGGGGGAGCCAGGGCCCTACGAGCAGTACTTC. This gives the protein CASSLEGEPGPYEQYF.

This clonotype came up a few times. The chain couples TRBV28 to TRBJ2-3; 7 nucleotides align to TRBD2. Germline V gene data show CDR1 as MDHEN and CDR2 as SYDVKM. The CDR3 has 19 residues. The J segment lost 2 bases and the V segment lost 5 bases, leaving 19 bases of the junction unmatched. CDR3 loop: CASSQTLAGEALHTDTQYF. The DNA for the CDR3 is TGTGCCAGCAGTCAAACCTTGGCGGGGGAGGCGCTTCACACAGATACGCAGTATTTT.

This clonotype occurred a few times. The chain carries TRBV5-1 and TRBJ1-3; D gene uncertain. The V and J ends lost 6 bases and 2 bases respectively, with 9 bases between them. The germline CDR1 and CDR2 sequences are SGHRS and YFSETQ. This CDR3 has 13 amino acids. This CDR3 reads CASTTDAGNTIYF. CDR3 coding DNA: TGCGCCAGCACGACCGACGCTGGAAACACCATATATTTT.

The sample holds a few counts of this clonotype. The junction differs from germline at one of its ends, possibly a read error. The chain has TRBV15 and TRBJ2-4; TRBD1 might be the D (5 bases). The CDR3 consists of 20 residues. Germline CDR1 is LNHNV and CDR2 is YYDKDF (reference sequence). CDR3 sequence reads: CATSTVKTDPKALAKNIKYF. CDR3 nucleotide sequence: TGTGCCACCAGCACGGTTAAGACAGACCCTAAAGCGTTGGCCAAAAACATTAAGTACTTC.

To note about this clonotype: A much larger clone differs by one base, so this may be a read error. This CDR3 is CSARDDRAPYEHYF. The DNA of the CDR3 is TGCAGTGCTAGAGATGACAGGGCCCCCTACGAGCACTACTTC. V usage is TRBV20-1 and J usage is TRBJ2-7, with TRBD1 matching over 7 bases. The CDR3 loop spans 14 amino acids. Germline loops: CDR1 DFQATT, CDR2 SNEGSKA (reference sequence).

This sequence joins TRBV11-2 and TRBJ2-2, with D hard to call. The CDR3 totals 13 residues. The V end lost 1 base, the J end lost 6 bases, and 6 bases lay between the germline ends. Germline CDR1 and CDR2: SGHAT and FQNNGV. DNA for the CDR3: TGTGCCAGCAGCTTAGGATGGTCCGGGGAGCTGTTTTTT. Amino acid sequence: CASSLGWSGELFF.